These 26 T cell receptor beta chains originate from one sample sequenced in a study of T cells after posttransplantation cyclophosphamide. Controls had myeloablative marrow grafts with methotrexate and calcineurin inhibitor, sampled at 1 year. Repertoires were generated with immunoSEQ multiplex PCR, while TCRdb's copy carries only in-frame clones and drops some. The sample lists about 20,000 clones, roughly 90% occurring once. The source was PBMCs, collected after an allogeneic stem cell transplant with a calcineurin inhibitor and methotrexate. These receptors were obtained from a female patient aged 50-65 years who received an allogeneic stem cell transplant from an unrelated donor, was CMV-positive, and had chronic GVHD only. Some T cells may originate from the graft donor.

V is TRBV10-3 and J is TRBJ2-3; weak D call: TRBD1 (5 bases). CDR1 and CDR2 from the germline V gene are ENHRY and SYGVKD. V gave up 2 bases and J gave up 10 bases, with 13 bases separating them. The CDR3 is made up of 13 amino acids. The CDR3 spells CAISEVWGRAQYF. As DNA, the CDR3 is TGTGCCATCAGTGAGGTATGGGGCAGGGCGCAGTATTTT.

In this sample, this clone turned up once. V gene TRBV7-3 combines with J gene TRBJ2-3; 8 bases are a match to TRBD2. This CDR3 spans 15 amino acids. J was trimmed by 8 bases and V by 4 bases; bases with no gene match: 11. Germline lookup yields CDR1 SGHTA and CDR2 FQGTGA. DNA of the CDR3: TGTGCCAGCAGCTCCCGAGCGGGGGCAATAACTACGCAGTATTTT. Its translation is CASSSRAGAITTQYF.

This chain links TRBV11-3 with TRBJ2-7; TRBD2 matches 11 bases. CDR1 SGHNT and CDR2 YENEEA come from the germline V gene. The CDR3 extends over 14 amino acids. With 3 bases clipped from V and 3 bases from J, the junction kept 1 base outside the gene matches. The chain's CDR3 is CASSFTSGSYEQYF. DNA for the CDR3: TGTGCCAGCAGCTTCACTAGCGGGAGCTACGAGCAGTACTTC.

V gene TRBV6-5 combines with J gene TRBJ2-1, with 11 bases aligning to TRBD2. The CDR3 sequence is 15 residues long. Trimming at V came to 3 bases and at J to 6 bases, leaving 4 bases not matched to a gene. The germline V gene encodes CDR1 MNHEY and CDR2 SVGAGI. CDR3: CASSYRTSGSNEQFF. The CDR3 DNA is TGTGCCAGCAGTTATCGAACTAGCGGGAGCAATGAGCAGTTCTTC.

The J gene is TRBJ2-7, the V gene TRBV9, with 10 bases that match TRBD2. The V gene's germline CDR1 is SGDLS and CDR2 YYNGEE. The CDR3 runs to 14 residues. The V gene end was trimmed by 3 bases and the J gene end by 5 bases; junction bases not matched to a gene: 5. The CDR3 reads CASSGAGGPDEQYF. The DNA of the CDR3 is TGTGCCAGCAGCGGAGCGGGAGGGCCCGACGAGCAGTACTTC.

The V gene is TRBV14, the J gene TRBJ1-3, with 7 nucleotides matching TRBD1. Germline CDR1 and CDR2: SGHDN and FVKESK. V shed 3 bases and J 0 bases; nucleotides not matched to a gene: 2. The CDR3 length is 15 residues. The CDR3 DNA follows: TGTGCCAGCAGCCAGGACAGGTTCTCTGGAAACACCATATATTTT. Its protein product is CASSQDRFSGNTIYF.

As DNA, the CDR3 is TGTGCCACCACGGGACTAGCGGGAGGAAAGGAGTCCAATGAGCAGTTCTTC. Amino acids: CATTGLAGGKESNEQFF. The rearrangement links TRBV19 to TRBJ2-1, with 15 bases that match TRBD2. Trimming removed 10 bases from V and 6 bases from J; junction bases left unmatched: 13. This CDR3 contains 17 residues. Per the germline V gene, CDR1 is LNHDA and CDR2 is SQIVND (reference sequence).

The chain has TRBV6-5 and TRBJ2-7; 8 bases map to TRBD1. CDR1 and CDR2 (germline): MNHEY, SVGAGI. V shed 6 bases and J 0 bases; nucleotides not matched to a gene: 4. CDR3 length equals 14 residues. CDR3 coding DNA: TGTGCCAGCAGGGATGACAGGGGCTCCTACGAGCAGTACTTC. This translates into CASRDDRGSYEQYF.

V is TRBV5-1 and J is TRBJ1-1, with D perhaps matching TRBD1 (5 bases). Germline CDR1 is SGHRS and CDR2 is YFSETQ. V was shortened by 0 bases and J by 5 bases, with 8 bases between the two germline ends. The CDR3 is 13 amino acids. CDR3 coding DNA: TGCGCCAGCAGCTTGGAAAGGGGTACTGAAGCTTTCTTT. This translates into CASSLERGTEAFF.

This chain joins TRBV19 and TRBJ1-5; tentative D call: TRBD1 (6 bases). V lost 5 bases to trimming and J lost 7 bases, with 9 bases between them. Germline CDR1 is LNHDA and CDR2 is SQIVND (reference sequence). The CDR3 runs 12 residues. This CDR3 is CASSLGQQPQHF. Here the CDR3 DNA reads TGTGCCAGTAGTCTGGGACAACAGCCCCAGCATTTT.

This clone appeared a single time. The CDR3 coding sequence is TGTGCCAGCAGCTTATATAGAACGCGCTACGCGGTGGAGGGCTACACCTTC. The encoded protein is CASSLYRTRYAVEGYTF. V is TRBV7-8 and J is TRBJ1-2; D call uncertain. The germline V and J ends were trimmed by 2 bases and 8 bases, with 24 bases remaining between them. Per the germline V gene, CDR1 is SGHVS and CDR2 is FQNEAQ. The CDR3 loop spans 17 amino acids.

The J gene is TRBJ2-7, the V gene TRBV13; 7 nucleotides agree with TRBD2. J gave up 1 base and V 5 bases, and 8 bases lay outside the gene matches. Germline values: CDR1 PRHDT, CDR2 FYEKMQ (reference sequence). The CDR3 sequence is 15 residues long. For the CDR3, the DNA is TGTGCCAGCAGCAGGCTAGCGGTAAAATCCTACGAGCAGTACTTC. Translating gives CASSRLAVKSYEQYF.

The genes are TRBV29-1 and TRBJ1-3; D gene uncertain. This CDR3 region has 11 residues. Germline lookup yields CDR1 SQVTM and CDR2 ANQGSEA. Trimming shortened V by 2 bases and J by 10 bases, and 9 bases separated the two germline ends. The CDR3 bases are TGCAGCGTTGAAAAGCGTGGAACCATATATTTT. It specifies CSVEKRGTIYF.

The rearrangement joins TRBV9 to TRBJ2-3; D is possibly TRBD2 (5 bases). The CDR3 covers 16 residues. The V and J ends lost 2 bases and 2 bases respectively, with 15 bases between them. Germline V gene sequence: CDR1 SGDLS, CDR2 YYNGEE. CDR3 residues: CASSVGISGYTDTQYF. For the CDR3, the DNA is TGTGCCAGCAGCGTCGGAATCAGCGGTTACACAGATACGCAGTATTTT.

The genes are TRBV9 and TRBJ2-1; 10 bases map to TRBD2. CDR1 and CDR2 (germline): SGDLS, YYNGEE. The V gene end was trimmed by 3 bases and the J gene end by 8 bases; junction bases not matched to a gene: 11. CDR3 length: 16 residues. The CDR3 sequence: CASSERSSGRFYEQFF. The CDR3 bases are TGTGCCAGCAGCGAGCGCTCTAGCGGGAGATTCTATGAGCAGTTCTTC.

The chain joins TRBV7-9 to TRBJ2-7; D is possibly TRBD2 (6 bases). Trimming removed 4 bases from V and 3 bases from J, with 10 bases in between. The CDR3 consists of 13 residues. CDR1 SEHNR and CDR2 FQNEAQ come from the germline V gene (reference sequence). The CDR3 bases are TGTGCCAGCAGCTCATCTAGCGTCTACGAGCAGTACTTC. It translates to CASSSSSVYEQYF.

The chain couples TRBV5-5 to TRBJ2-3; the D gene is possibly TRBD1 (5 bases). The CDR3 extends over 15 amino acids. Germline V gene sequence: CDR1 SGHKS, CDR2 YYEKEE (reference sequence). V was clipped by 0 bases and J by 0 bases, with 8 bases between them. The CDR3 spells CASSLGQSSTDTQYF. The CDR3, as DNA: TGTGCCAGCAGCTTGGGACAGTCAAGCACAGATACGCAGTATTTT.

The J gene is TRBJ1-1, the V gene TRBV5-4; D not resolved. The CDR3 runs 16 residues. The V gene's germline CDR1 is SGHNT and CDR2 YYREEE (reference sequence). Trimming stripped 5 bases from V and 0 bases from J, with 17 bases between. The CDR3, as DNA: TGTGCCAGCAGACATAAGGAGAAACCTCTGAACACTGAAGCTTTCTTT. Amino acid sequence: CASRHKEKPLNTEAFF.

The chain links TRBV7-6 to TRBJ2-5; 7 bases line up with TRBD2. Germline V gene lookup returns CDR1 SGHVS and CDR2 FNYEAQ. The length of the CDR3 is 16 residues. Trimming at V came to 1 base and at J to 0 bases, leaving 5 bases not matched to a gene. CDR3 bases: TGTGCCAGCAGCTTAGGGTCTAGCGGAAACCAAGAGACCCAGTACTTC. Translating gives CASSLGSSGNQETQYF.

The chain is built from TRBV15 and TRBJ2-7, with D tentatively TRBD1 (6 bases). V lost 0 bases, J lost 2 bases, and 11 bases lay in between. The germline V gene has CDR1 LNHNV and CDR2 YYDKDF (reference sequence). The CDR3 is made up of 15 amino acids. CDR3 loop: CATSRDSTGAYEQYF. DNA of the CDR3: TGTGCCACCAGCAGAGATTCGACAGGAGCCTACGAGCAGTACTTC.

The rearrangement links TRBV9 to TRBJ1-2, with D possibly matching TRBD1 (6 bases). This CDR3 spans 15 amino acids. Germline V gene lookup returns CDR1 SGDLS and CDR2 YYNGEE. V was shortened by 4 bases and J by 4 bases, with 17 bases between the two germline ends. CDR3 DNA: TGTGCCAGCAGCATACGGTCGACAGGCACCTATGGCTACACCTTC. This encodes CASSIRSTGTYGYTF.

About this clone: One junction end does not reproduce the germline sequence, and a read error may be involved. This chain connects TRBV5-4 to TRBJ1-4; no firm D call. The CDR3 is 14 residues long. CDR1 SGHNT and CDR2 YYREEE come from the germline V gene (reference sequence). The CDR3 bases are TGCGCCAGCAGCCAAGTGGAGGTCGGCGAAAAACTGTTTTTT. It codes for CASSQVEVGEKLFF.

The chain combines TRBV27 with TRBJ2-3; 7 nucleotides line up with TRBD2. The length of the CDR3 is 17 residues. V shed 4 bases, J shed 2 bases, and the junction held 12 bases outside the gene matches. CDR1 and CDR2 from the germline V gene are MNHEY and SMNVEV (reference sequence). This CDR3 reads CASSSLSGGGNTDTQYF. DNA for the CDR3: TGTGCCAGCAGTTCCCTGTCGGGCGGGGGTAACACAGATACGCAGTATTTT.

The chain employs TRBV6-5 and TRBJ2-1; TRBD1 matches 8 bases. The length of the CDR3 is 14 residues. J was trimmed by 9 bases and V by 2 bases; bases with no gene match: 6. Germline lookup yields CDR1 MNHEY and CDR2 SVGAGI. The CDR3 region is CASSYTDRGGEQFF. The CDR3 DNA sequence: TGTGCCAGCAGTTACACCGACAGGGGTGGTGAGCAGTTCTTC.

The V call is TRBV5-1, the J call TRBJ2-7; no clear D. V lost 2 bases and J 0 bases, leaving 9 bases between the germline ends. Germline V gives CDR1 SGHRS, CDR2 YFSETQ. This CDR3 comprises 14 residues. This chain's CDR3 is CASSLTTGSYEQYF. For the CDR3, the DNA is TGCGCCAGCAGCTTAACGACTGGCTCCTACGAGCAGTACTTC.

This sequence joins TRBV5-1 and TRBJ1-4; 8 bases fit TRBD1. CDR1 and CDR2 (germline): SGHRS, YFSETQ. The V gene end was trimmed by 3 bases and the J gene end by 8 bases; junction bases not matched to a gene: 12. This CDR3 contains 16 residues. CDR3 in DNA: TGCGCCAGCAGCTCAACTGCAGGGGGCTTGGGGGAAAAACTGTTTTTT. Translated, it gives CASSSTAGGLGEKLFF. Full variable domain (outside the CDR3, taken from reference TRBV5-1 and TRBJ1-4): KAGVTQTPRYLIKTRGQQVTLSCSPISGHRSVSWYQQTPGQGLQFLFEYFSETQRNKGNFPGRFSGRQFSNSRSEMNVSTLELGDSALYLCASSSTAGGLGEKLFFGSGTQLSVL.